Shown below are 22 T cell receptor beta chains from a single sample sequenced in a study of cytomegalovirus exposure and HLA in healthy donors. The PCR employed 60 Vbeta primers together with 13 Jbeta primers. Some clones are missing from TCRdb's copy, which holds only in-frame ones; the method was immunoSEQ multiplex PCR. The sample carries some 110,000 clones, over 60% recorded once. Sequenced: PBMCs. These receptors were collected from a man aged 25-45 years in good health and CMV-seropositive.

In this sample, this clone turned up once. The CDR3 protein is CASSIRQVGYTF. The DNA for the CDR3 is TGTGCCAGTAGTATCCGACAGGTTGGCTACACCTTC. This sequence joins TRBV19 and TRBJ1-2, with D maybe TRBD1 (6 bases). The CDR3 length is 12 residues. Trimming cost V 3 bases and J 7 bases, with 9 bases left between them. Germline V gives CDR1 LNHDA, CDR2 SQIVND (reference sequence).

This clone was recorded a few times. V is TRBV10-3 and J is TRBJ2-7, with TRBD1 matching 8 bases. The germline CDR1 and CDR2 sequences are ENHRY and SYGVKD. The CDR3 is 16 residues long. V lost 0 bases, J lost 2 bases, and 6 bases stayed unmatched. The DNA of the CDR3 is TGTGCCATCAGTGAGTCGGTGGACAGGGCTCCCTACGAGCAGTACTTC. Translation: CAISESVDRAPYEQYF.

The table lists this clone with a count of one. This chain joins TRBV6-5 and TRBJ2-3, with a possible D match to TRBD2 (6 bases). The CDR3 is made up of 15 amino acids. The germline V and J ends were trimmed by 6 bases and 3 bases, with 16 bases remaining between them. Germline loops: CDR1 MNHEY, CDR2 SVGAGI. CDR3: CASRDRDSRTDTQYF. In DNA form, the CDR3 reads TGTGCCAGCAGGGACCGGGACTCGAGGACAGATACGCAGTATTTT.

The chain combines TRBV11-2 with TRBJ2-5; no clear D gene. The CDR3 contains 14 residues. V shed 5 bases and J shed 4 bases, with 14 bases lying between them. The germline CDR1 and CDR2 sequences are SGHAT and FQNNGV. In nucleotides, the CDR3 is TGTGCCAGCAGCCCTAACCTGCGAGGAGAGACCCAGTACTTC. This encodes CASSPNLRGETQYF.

The genes are TRBV10-3 and TRBJ1-5; D possibly corresponds to TRBD1 (5 bases). The germline CDR1 and CDR2 sequences are ENHRY and SYGVKD. The V and J ends lost 10 bases and 4 bases respectively, with 20 bases between them. This CDR3 contains 15 residues. CDR3: CATRGGTLWNQPQHF. The CDR3 coding sequence is TGTGCCACCCGGGGGGGGACTTTGTGGAATCAGCCCCAGCATTTT.

This chain joins TRBV28 and TRBJ1-5; 8 bases fit TRBD1. The CDR3 is 15 residues long. Per the germline V gene, CDR1 is MDHEN and CDR2 is SYDVKM. The V segment lost 5 bases and the J segment 6 bases; nucleotides outside the gene matches: 9. The CDR3 region is CASSLGQGESQPQHF. For the CDR3, the DNA is TGTGCCAGCAGTCTTGGACAGGGAGAGTCTCAGCCCCAGCATTTT.

The V call is TRBV23-1, the J call TRBJ2-3; maybe TRBD2 (5 bases). Being an ORF, TRBV23-1 has a function that is uncertain. V lost 1 base to trimming and J lost 7 bases, with 21 bases between them. The CDR3 is 17 residues long. CDR3 protein: CASSQLGRRPLSYTQYF. DNA for the CDR3: TGCGCCAGCAGTCAATTAGGTAGGAGGCCCCTATCATATACGCAGTATTTT.

The CDR3 reads CASSRSEAYEQYF. CDR3 sequence (DNA): TGTGCCAGCTCCCGGAGCGAGGCGTACGAGCAGTACTTC. This sequence joins TRBV18 and TRBJ2-7; no clear D. Trimming stripped 6 bases from V and 4 bases from J, with 13 bases between. Germline V gives CDR1 KGHSH, CDR2 LQKENI. The CDR3 has 13 amino acids.

In this sample, this clone turned up a few times. The chain combines TRBV6-5 with TRBJ2-1, with D possibly matching TRBD2 (6 bases). The germline gives CDR1 MNHEY, CDR2 SVGAGI. Trimming pared 0 bases from V and 5 bases from J, leaving 11 bases between. The CDR3 sequence is 15 residues long. This CDR3 reads CASSYSGGLDNEQFF. The CDR3 nucleotides read TGTGCCAGCAGTTACTCGGGAGGCCTTGACAATGAGCAGTTCTTC.

V usage is TRBV11-3 and J usage is TRBJ1-3; D gene unclear. Deletions cut 4 bases from V and 3 bases from J, with 10 bases between. This CDR3 is 14 amino acids long. Germline values: CDR1 SGHNT, CDR2 YENEEA. In DNA, the CDR3 is TGTGCCAGCAGCTCCGAGGGTTATGGAAACACCATATATTTT. Translating it yields CASSSEGYGNTIYF.

The chain recombines TRBV10-3 with TRBJ2-3, with 13 nucleotides matching TRBD2. Germline V gives CDR1 ENHRY, CDR2 SYGVKD. This CDR3 is built from 17 residues. V gave up 2 bases and J gave up 0 bases; unmatched junction bases: 2. CDR3 DNA: TGTGCCATCAGTGAGCGACTAGCGGGGGGCAGCACAGATACGCAGTATTTT. It codes for CAISERLAGGSTDTQYF.

The chain uses TRBV27 and TRBJ2-3; the match to TRBD2 covers 8 bases. The CDR3 consists of 13 residues. Germline V gene lookup returns CDR1 MNHEY and CDR2 SMNVEV (reference sequence). V lost 6 bases and J lost 5; bases outside the gene matches: 4. This chain's CDR3 is CASSGRARDTQYF. The CDR3 DNA reads as TGTGCCAGCAGCGGGAGGGCCAGAGATACGCAGTATTTT.

The rearrangement joins TRBV28 to TRBJ2-7; 12 positions match TRBD2. The germline V gene has CDR1 MDHEN and CDR2 SYDVKM. The CDR3 runs 18 residues. Trimming took 5 bases from V and 2 from J; bases not matched to a gene: 13. CDR3 in amino acids: CASSAIVGLAGPTYEQYF. DNA for the CDR3: TGTGCCAGCAGTGCAATCGTAGGACTAGCGGGGCCGACCTACGAGCAGTACTTC. Full variable domain (remainder filled in from reference TRBV28 and TRBJ2-7): DVKVTQSSRYLVKRTGEKVFLECVQDMDHENMFWYRQDPGLGLRLIYFSYDVKMKEKGDIPEGYSVSREKKERFSLILESASTNQTSMYLCASSAIVGLAGPTYEQYFGPGTRLTVT.

This chain connects TRBV18 to TRBJ2-2, with 9 bases lining up with TRBD1. The CDR3 extends over 14 amino acids. Germline CDR1 is KGHSH and CDR2 is LQKENI. The V and J ends lost 7 bases and 3 bases, in that order; junction bases with no gene match: 3. The CDR3 DNA reads as TGTGCCAGCTTTTGGGACAGGGACACCGGGGAGCTGTTTTTT. Its translation is CASFWDRDTGELFF.

V and J are TRBV27 and TRBJ2-5, with 12 bases fitting TRBD2. This CDR3 comprises 15 residues. V lost 4 bases, J lost 5 bases, and 5 bases stayed unmatched. The germline gives CDR1 MNHEY, CDR2 SMNVEV (reference sequence). The CDR3 region has the DNA TGTGCCAGCAGTTCACTAGCGGGGGGCGGGGAGACCCAGTACTTC. This translates into CASSSLAGGGETQYF.

The chain has TRBV7-3 and TRBJ2-3; D might be TRBD2 (6 bases). The CDR3 loop spans 12 amino acids. Trimming removed 8 bases at V and 6 bases at J, with 12 bases between. Germline V lookup: CDR1 SGHTA, CDR2 FQGTGA. CDR3 residues: CASSGARDTQYF. The CDR3 DNA reads as TGTGCCAGCTCGGGAGCAAGGGATACGCAGTATTTT.

The CDR3 reads CASSQGQSTSFYEQYF. The CDR3 DNA reads TGTGCCAGCAGCCAAGGACAGAGCACTTCGTTCTACGAGCAGTACTTC. J is TRBJ2-7 and V is TRBV4-2, with D possibly matching TRBD1 (5 bases). The CDR3 runs to 16 residues. V lost 1 base to trimming and J lost 3 bases, with 16 bases between them. CDR1 and CDR2 (germline): LGHNA, YNFKEQ.

The chain joins TRBV20-1 to TRBJ2-1, with a tentative D call TRBD1 (5 bases). The V end lost 3 bases, the J end lost 12 bases, and 9 bases lay between the germline ends. The CDR3 is 10 residues long. Germline loops: CDR1 DFQATT, CDR2 SNEGSKA (reference sequence). CDR3 nucleotide sequence: TGCAGTGCTAGTTTAGGGGCGCAGTTCTTC. Residues: CSASLGAQFF.

V gene TRBV10-3 combines with J gene TRBJ2-7, with 7 bases that match TRBD1. After removal of 4 bases from V and 0 bases from J, the junction contained 3 bases not matched to a gene. CDR3 length equals 14 residues. CDR1 ENHRY and CDR2 SYGVKD come from the germline V gene. The chain's CDR3 is CAISVAGGSYEQYF. DNA of the CDR3: TGTGCCATCAGTGTGGCAGGGGGCTCCTACGAGCAGTACTTC.

The chain carries TRBV4-3 and TRBJ1-1, with 8 bases identical to TRBD1. The length of the CDR3 is 16 residues. CDR1 is LGHNA, CDR2 YSLEER, per germline. V shed 0 bases, J shed 4 bases, and the junction held 7 bases outside the gene matches. CDR3 nucleotides: TGCGCCAGCAGCCAAGATCTTACAGGGGGGCGCACTGAAGCTTTCTTT. It translates to CASSQDLTGGRTEAFF.

A few counts support this clone. The chain recombines TRBV21-1 with TRBJ1-1; TRBD1 is taken as the D call from the table, unchecked against the DNA. TRBV21-1 is assigned pseudogene status. This CDR3 is built from 15 residues. The CDR3 loop is CASSESQGVDTEAFF. CDR3 bases: TGTGCCAGCAGCGAATCACAGGGTGTTGACACTGAAGCTTTCTTT.

V and J are TRBV5-4 and TRBJ1-1; D gene unclear. The CDR3 is 12 amino acids. Trimming stripped 1 base from V and 4 bases from J, with 5 bases between. Per germline, CDR1 SGHNT and CDR2 YYREEE (reference sequence). CDR3 residues: CASSLTVTEAFF. CDR3 DNA sequence: TGTGCCAGCAGCTTGACGGTCACTGAAGCTTTCTTT.